One sample yielded the 27 T cell receptor beta chains listed below, sequenced in a study of OX40 agonist ivuxolimab in advanced cancers. TCRdb's copy holds only in-frame clones and misses some; the assay was immunoSEQ multiplex PCR. The profile shows fewer than 90,000 clones, roughly 91% of them singletons. The sequencing used CD4+ or CD8+ T cells sorted from blood, collected in a trial of the OX40 agonist ivuxolimab. The receptors stem from an adult with an advanced solid tumor such as melanoma, head and neck, liver or kidney cancer.

The rearrangement links TRBV30 to TRBJ1-2, with a weak D call TRBD1 (6 bases). The ends were cut back, 5 bases at V and 7 bases at J, with 23 bases in the middle. Germline V CDR1 and CDR2: GTSNPN, SVGIG (reference sequence). CDR3 size: 15 residues. CDR3: CAWRGPQGGTSGYTF. In DNA, the CDR3 is TGTGCCTGGCGGGGACCCCAAGGGGGTACGAGTGGCTACACCTTC.

J is TRBJ2-5 and V is TRBV5-1; D possibly uses TRBD1 or TRBD2 (9 bases each). CDR3 length equals 15 residues. Germline V gives CDR1 SGHRS, CDR2 YFSETQ. V gave up 4 bases and J gave up 4 bases, with 17 bases separating them. The CDR3 nucleotides are TGCGCCAGCAGCAGCGGGGGGACAGGGCTAGAGACCCAGTACTTC. Its translation: CASSSGGTGLETQYF.

V gene TRBV5-6 combines with J gene TRBJ2-1; 9 bases fit TRBD2. The CDR3 loop spans 16 amino acids. Germline trimming cut 0 bases from V and 9 bases from J; bases unmatched to any gene: 10. CDR1 and CDR2 (germline): SGHDT, YYEEEE. CDR3 DNA sequence: TGTGCCAGCAGCTTGGGGTCTAGCGGGACGGTAAGTGAGCAGTTCTTC. Protein sequence: CASSLGSSGTVSEQFF.

The rearrangement joins TRBV13 to TRBJ2-3; perhaps D is TRBD1 or TRBD2 (6 bases each). V lost 6 bases and J lost 0, with 28 bases in between. CDR1 is PRHDT, CDR2 FYEKMQ, per germline (reference sequence). The length of the CDR3 is 20 residues. The CDR3 is CASRKPLKTRGSNSTDTQYF. The CDR3 DNA reads TGTGCCAGCAGGAAACCTTTAAAGACTAGGGGGTCGAATAGCACAGATACGCAGTATTTT.

The chain couples TRBV28 to TRBJ1-1, with D unclear. V lost 7 bases, J lost 11 bases, and 14 bases lay in between. The CDR3 totals 11 residues. Per the germline V gene, CDR1 is MDHEN and CDR2 is SYDVKM. The CDR3 sequence is CASKAGPRAFF. DNA of the CDR3: TGTGCCAGCAAAGCAGGTCCCAGGGCTTTCTTT.

The rearrangement joins TRBV7-2 to TRBJ2-2; D ambiguous. Germline loops: CDR1 SGHTA, CDR2 FQGNSA. Trimming left V 1 base short and J 6 bases short, with 6 bases between. This CDR3 is built from 13 residues. CDR3 DNA sequence: TGTGCCAGCAGCTTAGACGGGCCCGGGGAGCTGTTTTTT. Its protein is CASSLDGPGELFF.

The J gene is TRBJ2-3, the V gene TRBV5-1; no reliable D call. CDR1 SGHRS and CDR2 YFSETQ come from the germline V gene. The CDR3 is 14 residues long. Trimming cost V 0 bases and J 5 bases, with 10 bases left between them. CDR3 residues: CASSLESRVDTQYF. The CDR3 DNA reads TGCGCCAGCAGCTTGGAGAGCCGTGTAGATACGCAGTATTTT.

The chain is built from TRBV19 and TRBJ2-1, with 14 bases lining up with TRBD2. CDR1 LNHDA and CDR2 SQIVND come from the germline V gene (reference sequence). The V gene end was trimmed by 6 bases and the J gene end by 0 bases; junction bases not matched to a gene: 4. The CDR3 totals 17 residues. The CDR3 sequence: CASSLGTSGSSYNEQFF. The CDR3 coding sequence is TGTGCCAGTAGCCTCGGGACTAGCGGGAGCTCCTACAATGAGCAGTTCTTC.

The rearrangement uses TRBV11-3 and TRBJ1-1; 8 nucleotides line up with TRBD1. CDR1 is SGHNT, CDR2 YENEEA, per germline. The junction had 2 bases not matched to a gene; V was cut back by 4 bases and J by 1 base. This CDR3 comprises 14 residues. The CDR3: CASSWTGPNTEAFF. CDR3 bases: TGTGCCAGCAGCTGGACAGGGCCGAACACTGAAGCTTTCTTT.

This chain links TRBV19 with TRBJ1-4, with D unresolved. This CDR3 has 16 residues. Germline assignment: CDR1 LNHDA and CDR2 SQIVND (reference sequence). The V end lost 6 bases, the J end lost 8 bases, and 22 bases lay between the germline ends. The DNA of the CDR3 is TGTGCCAGTAGGAAATTAGCAGGACCCGCTCGGGAAAAACTGTTTTTT. Translating it yields CASRKLAGPAREKLFF. Filled out from reference TRBV19 and TRBJ1-4, the complete variable domain reads DGGITQSPKYLFRKEGQNVTLSCEQNLNHDAMYWYRQDPGQGLRLIYYSQIVNDFQKGDIAEGYSVSREKKESFPLTVTSAQKNPTAFYLCASRKLAGPAREKLFFGSGTQLSVL.

The rearrangement uses TRBV19 and TRBJ2-7; D gene unclear. Trimming removed 6 bases from V and 6 bases from J, with 18 bases in between. CDR1 and CDR2 (germline): LNHDA, SQIVND (reference sequence). The CDR3 totals 14 residues. CDR3 protein: CASSTPGVRIEQYF. The CDR3 coding sequence is TGTGCCAGTAGCACCCCGGGCGTCAGGATCGAGCAGTACTTC. The full variable domain, rest sourced from reference TRBV19 and TRBJ2-7, is DGGITQSPKYLFRKEGQNVTLSCEQNLNHDAMYWYRQDPGQGLRLIYYSQIVNDFQKGDIAEGYSVSREKKESFPLTVTSAQKNPTAFYLCASSTPGVRIEQYFGPGTRLTVT.

This clone was recorded only once. The chain joins TRBV14 to TRBJ2-3, with a possible D match to TRBD2 (5 bases). In germline, CDR1 is SGHDN, CDR2 FVKESK. CDR3 length equals 16 residues. Trimming shortened V by 2 bases and J by 1 base, and 13 bases separated the two germline ends. The CDR3 loop reads CASSQPGTGGTDTQYF. In DNA form, the CDR3 reads TGTGCCAGCAGCCAACCGGGAACCGGGGGCACAGATACGCAGTATTTT.

This chain connects TRBV7-2 to TRBJ1-3, with a weak D call TRBD1 (5 bases). Germline CDR1 SGHTA, CDR2 FQGNSA. The CDR3 is made up of 16 amino acids. The germline V and J ends were trimmed by 5 bases and 0 bases, with 14 bases remaining between them. CDR3 nucleotide sequence: TGTGCCAGCAGCCCCGGGACTTCCGGCTCTGGAAACACCATATATTTT. Encoded protein: CASSPGTSGSGNTIYF.

The chain uses TRBV28 and TRBJ1-1; D ambiguous. V was cut by 4 bases and J by 1 base, with 4 bases left in between. This CDR3 comprises 12 residues. CDR1 MDHEN and CDR2 SYDVKM come from the germline V gene. This CDR3 reads CASSYKNTEAFF. The DNA for the CDR3 is TGTGCCAGCAGTTACAAGAACACTGAAGCTTTCTTT.

The V gene is TRBV5-4, the J gene TRBJ2-2, with D maybe TRBD1 (6 bases). The CDR3 runs 15 residues. Trimming cost V 4 bases and J 1 base, with 11 bases left between them. Germline CDR1 and CDR2: SGHNT and YYREEE (reference sequence). The DNA for the CDR3 is TGTGCCAGCAGCCTACCGGGACAGAACACCGGGGAGCTGTTTTTT. This encodes CASSLPGQNTGELFF.

V and J are TRBV4-2 and TRBJ2-5, with TRBD2 identical over 12 bases. There are 17 residues in the CDR3. V lost 0 bases to trimming and J lost 1 base; unmatched junction nucleotides: 3. Germline lookup yields CDR1 LGHNA and CDR2 YNFKEQ. Here the CDR3 DNA reads TGTGCCAGCAGCCAAGAAAGGACTAGCGGGGTCCAAGAGACCCAGTACTTC. It encodes CASSQERTSGVQETQYF.

The V gene is TRBV11-2, the J gene TRBJ2-7, with 8 bases aligning to TRBD1. Germline trimming cut 2 bases from V and 5 bases from J; bases unmatched to any gene: 8. The CDR3 runs to 15 residues. Per germline, CDR1 SGHAT and CDR2 FQNNGV. CDR3 protein: CASSLSQGASHEQYF. Here the CDR3 DNA reads TGTGCCAGCAGCTTATCTCAGGGGGCTTCCCACGAGCAGTACTTC.

This clone appeared once. At one of its ends the junction is not consistent with the germline gene, which may arise from a read error. Here the CDR3 reads CASSALQATQYF. The DNA of the CDR3 is TGTGCTAGCAGCGCCCTCCAAGCGACCCAGTACTTC. The V call is TRBV7-7, the J call TRBJ2-5; no reliable D call. The length of the CDR3 is 12 residues. CDR1 is SSHAT, CDR2 FNYEAQ, per germline (reference sequence).

The chain uses TRBV2 and TRBJ2-2; TRBD1 matches at 8 bases. Germline CDR1 is SNHLY and CDR2 is FYNNEI. The CDR3 totals 15 residues. The ends lost 6 bases at V and 7 bases at J; junction bases unmatched: 10. CDR3 loop: CASRTRTGRGGELFF. CDR3 in DNA: TGTGCCAGCAGGACCCGGACAGGGAGAGGCGGGGAGCTGTTTTTT.

The V call is TRBV6-5, the J call TRBJ2-1; 7 nucleotides align to TRBD2. J lost 10 bases, V lost 0 bases, and 12 bases had no gene match. CDR3 length equals 16 residues. CDR1 and CDR2 from the germline V gene are MNHEY and SVGAGI. The CDR3 spells CASSYSQAGESGEQFF. The CDR3 coding sequence is TGTGCCAGCAGTTACTCGCAGGCGGGAGAATCGGGAGAGCAGTTCTTC.

The gene calls are TRBV10-3 and TRBJ2-5; perhaps TRBD1 as D (6 bases). The CDR3 runs 15 residues. The germline V gene encodes CDR1 ENHRY and CDR2 SYGVKD. Trimming removed 0 bases from V and 2 bases from J, with 10 bases in between. CDR3 coding DNA: TGTGCCATCAGTGAGTCGACAGGCCGACAAGAGACCCAGTACTTC. The encoded protein is CAISESTGRQETQYF.

In DNA form, the CDR3 reads TGCGCCAGCAGCCAATTTAGGGGGGTTCCCCGACTAAACACCGGGGAGCTGTTTTTT. This translates into CASSQFRGVPRLNTGELFF. The rearrangement links TRBV4-1 to TRBJ2-2, with D possibly being TRBD1 or TRBD2 (6 bases each). The CDR3 sequence is 19 residues long. Trimming removed 2 bases from V and 2 bases from J, with 21 bases in between. Germline V gives CDR1 MGHRA, CDR2 YSYEKL.

This chain uses TRBV28 with TRBJ1-2, with D unclear. Germline V CDR1 and CDR2: MDHEN, SYDVKM. Trimming left V 2 bases short and J 2 bases short, with 6 bases between. The CDR3 sequence is 13 residues long. CDR3 coding DNA: TGTGCCAGCAGTTTACCAGAAAACTATGGCTACACCTTC. Its translation: CASSLPENYGYTF.

This clone appeared once. The rearrangement joins TRBV10-3 to TRBJ1-2; the D gene is possibly TRBD1 (5 bases). The V end lost 2 bases, the J end lost 7 bases, and 20 bases lay between the germline ends. CDR3 size: 16 residues. Germline V gene lookup returns CDR1 ENHRY and CDR2 SYGVKD. The CDR3 sequence: CAISELTGASVVGYTF. The CDR3 DNA reads TGTGCCATCAGTGAGCTTACAGGCGCCTCGGTGGTTGGCTACACCTTC.

V gene TRBV10-3 combines with J gene TRBJ2-1; TRBD2 might be the D (5 bases). The CDR3 sequence is 12 residues long. Looked up from germline, CDR1 is ENHRY and CDR2 is SYGVKD. The V end lost 4 bases, the J end lost 8 bases, and 9 bases lay between the germline ends. The CDR3 loop is CAISAPGYEQFF. The CDR3, as DNA: TGTGCCATCAGTGCCCCGGGATATGAGCAGTTCTTC.

The chain uses TRBV21-1 and TRBJ2-1; TRBD2, the table's D call, lacks a check against the DNA. TRBV21-1 represents a pseudogene. CDR3 length equals 18 residues. The CDR3 nucleotides are TGTGCCAGCAGCCAAAAAAGAGTCATAACGGGATTCACGAATGAGCAGTTCTTC. Its translation is CASSQKRVITGFTNEQFF.

In its sample, this clone was seen a few times. The chain combines TRBV20-1 with TRBJ1-2; D remains ambiguous. This CDR3 is 10 amino acids long. Between the trimmed V and J ends, which lost 6 bases and 7 bases, there was a span of 9 bases. Germline V lookup: CDR1 DFQATT, CDR2 SNEGSKA (reference sequence). The CDR3 DNA reads as TGCAGTGCCGCCTATGGTGGCTACACCTTC. Protein: CSAAYGGYTF.